A single sample is the source of the 8 T cell receptor beta chains below, sequenced in a study of blood T cell repertoires in COVID-19. Assay used: immunoSEQ multiplex PCR; TCRdb lists only in-frame clones, some missing. Seen here are over 70,000 clones, roughly 87% observed once, and the top ten hold 5% to 7%. The sequencing sample was made of peripheral blood. Receptors were obtained from a man aged 18 to 30 with COVID-19, enrolled during active disease.

This chain joins TRBV12-3 or TRBV12-4 and TRBJ2-1, with D maybe TRBD2 (6 bases). Trimming stripped 8 bases from V and 4 bases from J, with 9 bases between. The CDR3 has 12 amino acids. Here the CDR3 reads CASLEGYNEQFF. DNA for the CDR3: TGTGCCAGCCTGGAGGGGTACAATGAGCAGTTCTTC.

As concerns this clone: The same CDR3 can be traced to other DNA sequences in this sample. The CDR3 DNA follows: TGTGCCAGCAGCCAAGGTAGCGGGTTTGCCTACGAGCAGTACTTC. Translated, it gives CASSQGSGFAYEQYF. This rearrangement joins TRBV14 to TRBJ2-7; 7 bases map to TRBD2. The V gene's germline CDR1 is SGHDN and CDR2 FVKESK. The CDR3 spans 15 residues. V trimming: 1 base; J trimming: 2 bases; junction bases outside the gene matches: 5.

The rearrangement joins TRBV20-1 to TRBJ1-1; D unclear. Looked up from germline, CDR1 is DFQATT and CDR2 is SNEGSKA (reference sequence). The CDR3 is 9 amino acids. V dropped 6 bases and J dropped 8 bases, with 7 bases sitting between them. The CDR3 nucleotides read TGCAGTGCAACTGCCGAAGCTTTCTTT. Translating gives CSATAEAFF.

The rearrangement links TRBV6-5 to TRBJ2-7, with D perhaps TRBD1 (5 bases). The length of the CDR3 is 14 residues. V lost 6 bases to trimming and J lost 1 base, with 13 bases between them. Per germline, CDR1 MNHEY and CDR2 SVGAGI. The CDR3 DNA reads TGTGCCAGCAGCCAGGGAAGGTGGTCCTACGAGCAGTACTTC. This gives the protein CASSQGRWSYEQYF.

The chain combines TRBV2 with TRBJ1-2; D unclear. Germline values: CDR1 SNHLY, CDR2 FYNNEI. The ends were cut back, 2 bases at V and 0 bases at J, with 13 bases in the middle. This CDR3 is built from 16 residues. The CDR3, as DNA: TGTGCCAGCAGTGAACAAAACACAGCCGCTAACTATGGCTACACCTTC. Translated, it gives CASSEQNTAANYGYTF.

V usage is TRBV28 and J usage is TRBJ1-2, with 7 bases lining up with TRBD1. The CDR3 has 15 amino acids. CDR1 and CDR2 (germline): MDHEN, SYDVKM. The V segment lost 2 bases and the J segment 7 bases; nucleotides outside the gene matches: 10. The CDR3 DNA reads TGTGCCAGCAGTTTAGTCGCGGGGACAGAGGCTGGCTACACCTTC. Its protein product is CASSLVAGTEAGYTF.

This sequence joins TRBV6-1 and TRBJ2-1; TRBD2 aligns across 13 bases. Germline CDR1 is MNHNS and CDR2 is SASEGT. CDR3 size: 17 residues. Germline trimming cut 3 bases from V and 3 bases from J; bases unmatched to any gene: 5. The CDR3 protein is CASSDTSGRVLYNEQFF. The DNA for the CDR3 is TGTGCCAGCAGTGACACTAGCGGGAGGGTTCTCTACAATGAGCAGTTCTTC.

This sequence joins TRBV28 and TRBJ2-7; TRBD2 might be the D (6 bases). V lost 6 bases and J 3 bases, leaving 15 bases between the germline ends. Per germline, CDR1 MDHEN and CDR2 SYDVKM. The CDR3 length is 14 residues. CDR3 sequence reads: CASRTWGGDYEQYF. CDR3 nucleotide sequence: TGTGCCAGCAGGACCTGGGGCGGGGACTACGAGCAGTACTTC.